The 24 T cell receptor beta chains in this list originate from one sample, sequenced in a study of blood T cell repertoires in COVID-19. The repertoire was sequenced with immunoSEQ multiplex PCR; TCRdb's copy has only in-frame clones and lacks some. The sample has about 130,000 clones, approximately 86% seen once; the top ten hold 2.3%. The sample consisted of PBMCs or T cells enriched from blood (not recorded which). Receptor source: a woman aged 45-65 years who had recovered from COVID-19.

Notes on this clone: The junction and the germline gene differ at one end; a read error may be behind it. J is TRBJ1-4 and V is TRBV7-7; D is possibly TRBD1 (6 bases). The CDR3 runs 15 residues. Germline CDR1 reads SSHAT; CDR2 reads FNYEAQ (reference sequence). DNA of the CDR3: TGTGCTAGCAGCCCAAGGGCAGGGGAAAATGAAAAACTGTTTTTT. Amino acid sequence: CASSPRAGENEKLFF.

V is TRBV7-8 and J is TRBJ1-5, with D uncertain. There are 15 residues in the CDR3. Germline V gene sequence: CDR1 SGHVS, CDR2 FQNEAQ. V was shortened by 1 base and J by 11 bases, with 18 bases between the two germline ends. The CDR3 sequence: CASSLGSQAGTAQHF. CDR3 in DNA: TGTGCCAGCAGCTTAGGCTCCCAGGCGGGCACGGCCCAGCATTTT.

The gene calls are TRBV20-1 and TRBJ2-3; 8 bases agree with TRBD2. Germline V gene sequence: CDR1 DFQATT, CDR2 SNEGSKA (reference sequence). The CDR3 length is 15 residues. J was trimmed by 3 bases and V by 5 bases; bases with no gene match: 10. The CDR3 DNA is TGCAGTGCTGGTGATAGGGGACTAGTAACAGATACGCAGTATTTT. Its protein product is CSAGDRGLVTDTQYF.

This chain uses TRBV27 with TRBJ2-3, with D possibly TRBD2 on 7 matching bases. Trimming left V 4 bases short and J 4 bases short, with 12 bases between. CDR3 length equals 14 residues. Germline V CDR1 and CDR2: MNHEY, SMNVEV (reference sequence). The CDR3 loop reads CASSYGGRADTQYF. In nucleotides, the CDR3 is TGTGCCAGCAGTTACGGGGGGCGGGCAGATACGCAGTATTTT.

The chain carries TRBV19 and TRBJ1-6, with unresolved D. Deletions cut 7 bases from V and 7 bases from J, with 14 bases between. The CDR3 length is 14 residues. Germline V gene sequence: CDR1 LNHDA, CDR2 SQIVND (reference sequence). The CDR3 reads CASTFLRENSPLHF. The CDR3 DNA is TGTGCCAGTACCTTTCTAAGAGAAAATTCACCCCTCCACTTT. Full variable domain (remainder filled in from reference TRBV19 and TRBJ1-6): DGGITQSPKYLFRKEGQNVTLSCEQNLNHDAMYWYRQDPGQGLRLIYYSQIVNDFQKGDIAEGYSVSREKKESFPLTVTSAQKNPTAFYLCASTFLRENSPLHFGNGTRLTVT.

This clone has just one count. This sequence joins TRBV30 and TRBJ1-2; D is uncertain. Germline V gives CDR1 GTSNPN, CDR2 SVGIG (reference sequence). The CDR3 is 14 amino acids. V lost 6 bases to trimming and J lost 0 bases, with 14 bases between them. The CDR3 nucleotides read TGTGCCTGTCCCCTAGGCAGATCTAACTATGGCTACACCTTC. It yields the protein CACPLGRSNYGYTF.

The chain combines TRBV5-1 with TRBJ2-7; 10 bases map to TRBD1. Germline V lookup: CDR1 SGHRS, CDR2 YFSETQ. V lost 7 bases to trimming and J lost 1 base; unmatched junction nucleotides: 5. The CDR3 sequence is 14 residues long. CDR3 residues: CASRRTGGSYEQYF. CDR3 bases: TGCGCCAGCCGGCGGACAGGGGGGTCCTACGAGCAGTACTTC.

V usage is TRBV2 and J usage is TRBJ1-6, with D perhaps matching TRBD1 (5 bases). Germline CDR1 and CDR2: SNHLY and FYNNEI. CDR3 length: 13 residues. With 7 bases removed from V and 5 bases from J, the gap between germline ends came to 9 bases. CDR3: CASTGDNNSPLHF. CDR3 nucleotides: TGTGCCAGCACGGGGGATAATAATTCACCCCTCCACTTT. Combining the CDR3 with reference TRBV2 and TRBJ1-6 gives the whole variable domain EPEVTQTPSHQVTQMGQEVILRCVPISNHLYFYWYRQILGQKVEFLVSFYNNEISEKSEIFDDQFSVERPDGSNFTLKIRSTKLEDSAMYFCASTGDNNSPLHFGNGTRLTVT.

This chain links TRBV24-1 with TRBJ2-1; TRBD2 matches 8 bases. This CDR3 comprises 16 residues. V shed 3 bases, J shed 3 bases, and the junction held 6 bases outside the gene matches. Germline loops: CDR1 KGHDR, CDR2 SFDVKD. The CDR3 is CATSDRGGADYNEQFF. DNA of the CDR3: TGTGCCACCAGTGATCGGGGGGGGGCGGACTACAATGAGCAGTTCTTC.

The V gene is TRBV29-1, the J gene TRBJ1-4, with 8 bases lining up with TRBD1. The germline CDR1 and CDR2 sequences are SQVTM and ANQGSEA. V dropped 7 bases and J dropped 8; count of bases not matched to a gene: 6. The CDR3 runs to 12 residues. This CDR3 is CSGIDRGEKLFF. DNA of the CDR3: TGCAGCGGAATAGACAGGGGAGAAAAACTGTTTTTT.

The chain couples TRBV6-5 to TRBJ1-1; D is undetermined. The CDR3 loop spans 13 amino acids. Germline V lookup: CDR1 MNHEY, CDR2 SVGAGI. Trimming shortened V by 4 bases and J by 2 bases, and 8 bases separated the two germline ends. CDR3 region: CASSSRENTEAFF. CDR3 DNA: TGTGCCAGCAGTTCGCGGGAAAACACTGAAGCTTTCTTT.

The chain carries TRBV4-1 and TRBJ1-5; D is possibly TRBD1 (5 bases). CDR3 length: 17 amino acids. The germline gives CDR1 MGHRA, CDR2 YSYEKL. V was shortened by 2 bases and J by 4 bases, with 18 bases between the two germline ends. The DNA for the CDR3 is TGCGCCAGCAGCCAAACCCCCCAGGGTGCGGGGAATCAGCCCCAGCATTTT. Amino acids: CASSQTPQGAGNQPQHF.

The V call is TRBV13, the J call TRBJ1-4; no clear D gene. The V and J ends lost 0 bases and 5 bases respectively, with 4 bases between them. The CDR3 runs 13 residues. CDR1 and CDR2 (germline): PRHDT, FYEKMQ (reference sequence). Written as DNA, the CDR3 is TGTGCCAGCAGCTTAGGGGCCAATGAAAAACTGTTTTTT. It yields the protein CASSLGANEKLFF.

This chain links TRBV15 with TRBJ1-4, with 10 positions matching TRBD1. The CDR3 covers 14 residues. The germline V gene encodes CDR1 LNHNV and CDR2 YYDKDF (reference sequence). Trimming cost V 1 base and J 7 bases; bases outside gene matches: 0. CDR3 region: CATSRGQGAEKLFF. The CDR3, as DNA: TGTGCCACCAGCAGAGGACAGGGGGCTGAAAAACTGTTTTTT.

The chain's CDR3 is CASGLGQGEDTQYF. Written as DNA, the CDR3 is TGTGCTAGTGGTTTGGGACAGGGGGAAGATACGCAGTATTTT. The rearrangement joins TRBV12-5 to TRBJ2-3; 9 bases align to TRBD1. V lost 1 base to trimming and J lost 5 bases; unmatched junction nucleotides: 1. The CDR3 runs to 14 residues. The germline V gene has CDR1 LGHNT and CDR2 FRNRAP.

The rearrangement links TRBV30 to TRBJ1-1; maybe TRBD1 (6 bases). This CDR3 spans 13 amino acids. Germline V gene lookup returns CDR1 GTSNPN and CDR2 SVGIG (reference sequence). The V and J ends lost 4 bases and 1 base respectively, with 10 bases between them. The chain's CDR3 is CAWNLQGNTEAFF. DNA of the CDR3: TGTGCCTGGAATTTACAGGGGAACACTGAAGCTTTCTTT. Filled out from reference TRBV30 and TRBJ1-1, the complete variable domain reads SQTIHQWPATLVQPVGSPLSLECTVEGTSNPNLYWYRQAAGRGLQLLFYSVGIGQISSEVPQNLSASRPQDRQFILSSKKLLLSDSGFYLCAWNLQGNTEAFFGQGTRLTVV.

The chain recombines TRBV6-4 with TRBJ1-6; D call uncertain. Trimming cost V 1 base and J 7 bases, with 11 bases left between them. The CDR3 sequence is 15 residues long. Germline CDR1 MRHNA, CDR2 SNTAGT. The CDR3 DNA is TGTGCCAGCAGTGACTTTGGGAGCCCCAATTCACCCCTCCACTTT. The encoded protein is CASSDFGSPNSPLHF.

The chain employs TRBV5-1 and TRBJ1-2; the D is unclear. This CDR3 is 16 amino acids long. In germline, CDR1 is SGHRS, CDR2 YFSETQ. The V end lost 0 bases, the J end lost 8 bases, and 20 bases lay between the germline ends. The CDR3 region is CASSLGPGPSEGGYTF. The CDR3 nucleotides are TGCGCCAGCAGCTTGGGGCCCGGGCCCTCGGAGGGAGGCTACACCTTC.

The chain joins TRBV6-5 to TRBJ1-4; TRBD1 matches 10 bases. Looked up from germline, CDR1 is MNHEY and CDR2 is SVGAGI. The CDR3 has 15 amino acids. V shed 6 bases, J shed 7 bases, and the junction held 8 bases outside the gene matches. The CDR3 DNA reads TGTGCCAGCAGGTTGACAGGGGGCAAGGGTGAAAAACTGTTTTTT. This gives the protein CASRLTGGKGEKLFF.

The J gene is TRBJ2-7, the V gene TRBV13, with D perhaps matching TRBD2 (6 bases). V was pared by 3 bases and J by 4 bases, with 7 bases between. CDR3 length equals 12 residues. Germline CDR1 PRHDT, CDR2 FYEKMQ (reference sequence). As DNA, the CDR3 is TGTGCCAGCAGCTTGGAGGGGTACGAGCAGTACTTC. Residues: CASSLEGYEQYF.

The chain couples TRBV6-5 to TRBJ1-2; TRBD1 matches at 7 bases. V gave up 3 bases and J gave up 8 bases; unmatched junction bases: 12. Germline V gene sequence: CDR1 MNHEY, CDR2 SVGAGI. The CDR3 length is 15 residues. As DNA, the CDR3 is TGTGCCAGCAGTTATAACGGCAGGGGGAGAAGAGGCTACACCTTC. Its translation is CASSYNGRGRRGYTF.

The V and J genes are TRBV28 and TRBJ1-5; 9 nucleotides match TRBD1. CDR1 and CDR2 from the germline V gene are MDHEN and SYDVKM. V shed 3 bases and J 7 bases; nucleotides not matched to a gene: 7. This CDR3 comprises 15 residues. The DNA of the CDR3 is TGTGCCAGCAGTTTCTCGGGACAGGGTAACCAGCCCCAGCATTTT. The encoded protein is CASSFSGQGNQPQHF.

The J gene is TRBJ1-2, the V gene TRBV6-2 or TRBV6-3; D is ambiguous. The ends were cut back, 2 bases at V and 3 bases at J, with 10 bases in the middle. Germline loops: CDR1 MNHEY, CDR2 SVGEGT. The CDR3 has 14 residues. The CDR3 region is CASSYAREYYGYTF. The CDR3 DNA sequence: TGTGCCAGCAGTTACGCCCGGGAGTACTATGGCTACACCTTC.

The V gene is TRBV10-1, the J gene TRBJ2-7; TRBD2 might be the D (6 bases). CDR1 and CDR2 (germline): WNHNN, SYGVQD (reference sequence). The length of the CDR3 is 14 residues. The V gene lost 5 bases and the J gene lost 0 bases, with 11 bases spanning the gap. The CDR3 sequence: CASSLAANSYEQYF. CDR3 nucleotide sequence: TGCGCCAGCAGTTTAGCGGCGAACTCCTACGAGCAGTACTTC.